Listed below are T cell receptor beta chains from one sample, sequenced in a study of beta chain features in type 1 diabetes. This table comes from immunoSEQ multiplex PCR, and its TCRdb copy is limited to in-frame clones, with some not included. Among 130,000 or so clones listed, approximately 16% were seen once. The specimen was central memory CD4+ T cells from blood. The origin of the receptors is a man aged 25-40 years with type 1 diabetes. CDR3s include the opening cysteine and the closing phenylalanine or tryptophan. A D gene is named only where the DNA matches it firmly. Clone size is stated in some rows and not others, as once, few, many or a class when expanded.

J gene	V gene	clone size	D gene	CDR3 protein	CDR3 DNA
TRBJ2-7	TRBV27	few	TRBD2	CASSLIAGGGTYEQYF	TGTGCCAGCAGTTTAATCGCGGGGGGCGGAACCTACGAGCAGTACTTC
TRBJ2-3	TRBV25-1	few	-	CASSDSAPDTQYF	TGTGCCAGCAGTGACTCCGCCCCAGATACGCAGTATTTT
TRBJ1-3	TRBV7-2	-	-	CASSQQGSGNTIYF	TGTGCCAGCAGCCAACAGGGCTCTGGAAACACCATATATTTT
TRBJ2-6	TRBV27	few	-	CASSFGGSGANVLTF	TGTGCCAGCAGTTTTGGAGGCTCTGGGGCCAACGTCCTGACTTTC
TRBJ2-3	TRBV7-9	few	-	CASSPDSTDTQYF	TGTGCCAGCAGCCCGGACTCGACAGATACGCAGTATTTT
TRBJ2-5	TRBV11-3	-	-	CASSRRTLGETQYF	TGTGCCAGCAGTCGCCGGACTCTAGGGGAGACCCAGTACTTC
TRBJ2-5	TRBV7-8	-	-	CASSLVVQETQYF	TGTGCCAGCAGCTTAGTTGTCCAAGAGACCCAGTACTTC
TRBJ2-7	TRBV2	-	TRBD2	CASKGSGGYEQYF	TGTGCCAGCAAGGGTAGCGGGGGCTACGAGCAGTACTTC
TRBJ2-5	TRBV5-6	few	TRBD1	CASSMDRPETQYF	TGTGCCAGCAGCATGGACAGGCCAGAGACCCAGTACTTC
TRBJ2-2	TRBV30	few	-	CAWSLPGMSGELFF	TGTGCCTGGAGTCTTCCAGGGATGTCCGGGGAGCTGTTTTTT
TRBJ2-7	TRBV18	many	-	CASSPSDRGEQYF	TGTGCCAGCTCACCATCGGACAGAGGAGAGCAGTACTTC
TRBJ1-2	TRBV9	few	-	CASSSSAYGYTF	TGTGCCAGCAGCTCATCAGCGTATGGCTACACCTTC
TRBJ2-7	TRBV7-2	few	-	CASSSGRVYEQYF	TGTGCCAGCAGCTCGGGACGTGTCTACGAGCAGTACTTC
TRBJ2-3	TRBV14	few	-	CASSRQRTDTQYF	TGTGCCAGCAGCCGACAAAGGACAGATACGCAGTATTTT
TRBJ2-5	TRBV9	few	-	CASSVTGTETQYF	TGTGCCAGCAGCGTCACAGGGACAGAGACCCAGTACTTC
TRBJ1-4	TRBV20-1	few	-	CSASPGEKLFF	TGCAGTGCTAGTCCGGGAGAAAAACTGTTTTTT
TRBJ2-5	TRBV7-9	-	TRBD1	CASSPDRGLQETQYF	TGTGCCAGCAGCCCGGACAGGGGCCTACAAGAGACCCAGTACTTC
TRBJ2-5	TRBV7-2	few	-	CASSPGAGPQETQYF	TGTGCCAGCAGCCCCGGCGCGGGACCCCAAGAGACCCAGTACTTC
TRBJ2-7	TRBV7-6	-	-	CASSLASVGPSYEQYF	TGTGCCAGCAGCTTAGCTTCAGTAGGGCCGTCCTACGAGCAGTACTTC
TRBJ2-2	TRBV7-2	-	TRBD2	CASSPDGLANTGELFF	TGTGCCAGCAGCCCGGACGGACTAGCGAACACCGGGGAGCTGTTTTTT
TRBJ1-1	TRBV5-1	many	-	CASSLGEDTEAFF	TGCGCCAGCAGCTTGGGGGAGGACACTGAAGCTTTCTTT
TRBJ2-5	TRBV7-9	-	-	CASSPQASVQETQYF	TGTGCCAGCAGCCCACAGGCTAGCGTGCAAGAGACCCAGTACTTC
TRBJ2-3	TRBV2	-	-	CASSGETDTQYF	TGTGCCAGCAGTGGTGAGACAGATACGCAGTATTTT
TRBJ2-7	TRBV28	-	-	CASSSPATEEQYF	TGTGCCAGCAGTTCTCCCGCCACGGAAGAGCAGTACTTC
TRBJ2-3	TRBV30	-	-	CAWSGLGSTDTQYF	TGTGCCTGGAGTGGACTAGGGAGCACAGATACGCAGTATTTT
TRBJ2-2	TRBV5-1	-	TRBD2	CASSPTGTSLSNTGELFF	TGCGCCAGCAGCCCTACAGGGACTAGCCTTTCAAACACCGGGGAGCTGTTTTTT
TRBJ1-2	TRBV4-2	-	-	CASSQDKGGNYGYTF	TGTGCCAGCAGCCAAGATAAAGGTGGGAACTATGGCTACACCTTC
TRBJ1-2	TRBV4-3	-	-	CASSQDSGGGYGYTF	TGCGCCAGCAGCCAAGACAGTGGGGGCGGCTATGGCTACACCTTC
TRBJ2-3	TRBV5-6	-	-	CASSLTDTQYF	TGTGCCAGCAGCTTAACAGATACGCAGTATTTT
TRBJ2-7	TRBV7-8	few	TRBD1	CASSPRDRGREQYF	TGTGCCAGCAGCCCCCGGGACAGGGGCCGCGAGCAGTACTTC
TRBJ2-5	TRBV19	few	-	CASSISWRKTQYF	TGTGCCAGTAGTATATCCTGGCGAAAGACCCAGTACTTC
TRBJ2-7	TRBV4-3	few	TRBD1	CASSPGTGSYEQYF	TGCGCCAGCAGCCCAGGGACAGGCTCCTACGAGCAGTACTTC
TRBJ2-5	TRBV9	many	TRBD1	CASSANRGLETQYF	TGTGCCAGCAGCGCAAACAGGGGGCTGGAGACCCAGTACTTC
TRBJ2-5	TRBV6-6	few	TRBD1	CASSMSGTGVQETQYF	TGTGCCAGCAGTATGTCCGGGACAGGAGTCCAAGAGACCCAGTACTTC
TRBJ2-7	TRBV30	few	-	CAWSRQRLYEQYF	TGTGCCTGGAGTAGACAGAGACTATACGAGCAGTACTTC
TRBJ2-7	TRBV5-6	few	-	CASSSGRSYEQYF	TGTGCCAGCAGCTCTGGACGGTCCTACGAGCAGTACTTC
TRBJ1-6	TRBV2	-	-	CASSRPEPPNSPLHF	TGTGCCAGCAGTCGGCCGGAGCCGCCTAATTCACCCCTCCACTTT
TRBJ1-6	TRBV5-1	-	-	CASSAGTRGADSPLHF	TGCGCCAGCAGCGCCGGGACACGGGGAGCGGATTCACCCCTCCACTTT
TRBJ2-3	TRBV29-1	few	-	CSGHTGTSTDTQYF	TGCAGCGGTCATACCGGGACTAGCACAGATACGCAGTATTTT
TRBJ1-2	TRBV5-1	-	TRBD1	CASSAGGATYGYTF	TGCGCCAGCAGCGCAGGGGGAGCGACCTATGGCTACACCTTC
TRBJ2-5	TRBV7-6	-	-	CASRRQGMETQYF	TGTGCCAGCAGAAGGCAGGGGATGGAGACCCAGTACTTC
TRBJ2-1	TRBV7-2	many	-	CASSYQASSYNEQFF	TGTGCCAGCAGCTACCAAGCGAGCTCCTACAATGAGCAGTTCTTC
TRBJ2-5	TRBV11-1	many	TRBD2	CASSFGTSMVETQYF	TGTGCCAGCAGCTTCGGGACTAGCATGGTCGAGACCCAGTACTTC
TRBJ2-3	TRBV30	few	-	CAWSGADTQYF	TGTGCCTGGAGTGGCGCAGATACGCAGTATTTT
TRBJ2-3	TRBV7-8	few	TRBD1	CASSLRTGFRDTQYF	TGTGCCAGCAGCCTTCGGACAGGGTTTAGAGATACGCAGTATTTT
TRBJ2-5	TRBV7-9	-	-	CASSLSAGQETQYF	TGTGCCAGCAGCTTAAGTGCAGGCCAAGAGACCCAGTACTTC
TRBJ2-1	TRBV5-4	few	-	CASSLARVGEQFF	TGTGCCAGCAGCTTGGCCCGGGTGGGTGAGCAGTTCTTC
TRBJ1-2	TRBV9	-	-	CASSVEPRAVDYGYTF	TGTGCCAGCAGCGTAGAGCCCCGGGCAGTCGACTATGGCTACACCTTC
TRBJ1-1	TRBV5-1	-	-	CASSLGTANTEAFF	TGCGCCAGCAGCTTGGGGACAGCGAACACTGAAGCTTTCTTT
TRBJ2-1	TRBV28	-	-	CASSLNGRNEQFF	TGTGCCAGCAGTTTAAACGGACGGAATGAGCAGTTCTTC
TRBJ2-1	TRBV5-1	-	TRBD2	CASSAASGGRHHYNEQFF	TGCGCCAGCAGCGCTGCTAGCGGGGGGCGCCACCATTACAATGAGCAGTTCTTC
TRBJ1-1	TRBV6-4	-	-	CASLQTDVNTEAFF	TGTGCCAGCCTACAGACCGATGTGAACACTGAAGCTTTCTTT
TRBJ1-2	TRBV7-2	-	-	CASSPRQGHGYTF	TGTGCCAGCAGCCCCCGGCAGGGTCATGGCTACACCTTC
TRBJ2-5	TRBV20-1	-	-	CSASEQETQYF	TGCAGTGCTTCAGAGCAAGAGACCCAGTACTTC
TRBJ1-4	TRBV9	few	-	CASSVGGKFGEKLFF	TGTGCCAGCAGCGTAGGCGGGAAGTTTGGTGAAAAACTGTTTTTT
TRBJ1-5	TRBV6-1	-	TRBD1	CASSPTGGQPQHF	TGTGCCAGCAGTCCGACAGGGGGTCAGCCCCAGCATTTT